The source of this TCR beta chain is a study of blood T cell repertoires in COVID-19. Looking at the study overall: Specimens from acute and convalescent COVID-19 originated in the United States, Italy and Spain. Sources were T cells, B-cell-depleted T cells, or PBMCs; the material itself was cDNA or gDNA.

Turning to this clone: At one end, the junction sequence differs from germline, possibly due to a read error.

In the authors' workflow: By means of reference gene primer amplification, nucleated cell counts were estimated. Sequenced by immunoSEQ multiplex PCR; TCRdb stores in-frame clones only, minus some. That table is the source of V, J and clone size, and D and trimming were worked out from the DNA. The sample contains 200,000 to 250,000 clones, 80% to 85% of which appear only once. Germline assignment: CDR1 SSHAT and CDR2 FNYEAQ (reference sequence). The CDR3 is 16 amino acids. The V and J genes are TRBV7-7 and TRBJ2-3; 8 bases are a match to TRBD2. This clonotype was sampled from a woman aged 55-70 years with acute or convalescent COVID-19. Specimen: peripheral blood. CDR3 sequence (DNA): TGTGCTAGCAGCTCCGGGAGGGGGGGACCCACAGATACGCAGTATTTT. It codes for CASSSGRGGPTDTQYF.